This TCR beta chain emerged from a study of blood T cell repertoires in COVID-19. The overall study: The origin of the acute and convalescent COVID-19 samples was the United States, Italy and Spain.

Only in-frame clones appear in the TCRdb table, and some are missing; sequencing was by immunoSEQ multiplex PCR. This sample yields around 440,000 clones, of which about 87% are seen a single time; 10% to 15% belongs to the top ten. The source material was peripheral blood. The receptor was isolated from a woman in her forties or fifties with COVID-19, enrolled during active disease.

The CDR3: CASSHNPGGTGDYGRSNEQFF. CDR3 in DNA: TGTGCCAGCAGCCATAACCCCGGGGGGACAGGGGATTACGGGAGGTCGAATGAGCAGTTCTTC. The chain carries TRBV9 and TRBJ2-1, with 10 bases fitting TRBD1. Unmatched junction bases numbered 26, after V lost 4 bases and J lost 7 bases. Germline V gives CDR1 SGDLS, CDR2 YYNGEE. This CDR3 has 21 residues.